This T cell receptor beta chain was found in a study of blood T cell repertoires in COVID-19. Study as a whole: COVID-19 samples, acute and convalescent, were from the United States, Italy and Spain. Sample material is recorded as cDNA or gDNA derived from T cells, B-cell-depleted T cells, or PBMCs.

How the authors handled the data: Quantification of nucleated cells was approximated via reference gene primer amplification. Profiled with immunoSEQ multiplex PCR; TCRdb holds only in-frame clones, not every one. The D gene and trimming were derived from the DNA, and the V and J assignments and clone size from that table. This table holds some 200,000 clones, 82% found once. This clone was seen once. The sequence was collected from a woman between 55 and 75 years old with acute COVID-19. The sequencing sample was made of PBMCs or T cells enriched from blood (not recorded which).

The CDR3 nucleotides read TGTGCCAGCAGCCCCCGGCAGGGAGGACTAGGAAACACCATATATTTT. Translation: CASSPRQGGLGNTIYF. The chain uses TRBV11-2 and TRBJ1-3, with D tentatively TRBD1 (5 bases). Germline loops: CDR1 SGHAT, CDR2 FQNNGV. This CDR3 has 16 amino acids. V lost 5 bases, J lost 4 bases, and 18 bases lay in between. The variable domain in full, with the rest retrieved from reference TRBV11-2 and TRBJ1-3, is EAGVAQSPRYKIIEKRQSVAFWCNPISGHATLYWYQQILGQGPKLLIQFQNNGVVDDSQLPKDRFSAERLKGVDSTLKIQPAKLEDSAVYLCASSPRQGGLGNTIYFGEGSWLTVV.